These T cell receptor beta chains were read from a single sample in a study of regulatory and conventional T cells in RAG deficiency. Sequenced by immunoSEQ multiplex PCR; TCRdb stores in-frame clones only, minus some. Here the sample spans 32,000 or so clones, around 91% being singletons. These data were likewise used in another study, on regulatory T cells.

Material for sequencing was CD8+ T cells sorted from blood. The origin of the receptors is a human donor in good health. The CDR3 runs from the conserved cysteine through the conserved F or W. The D gene is left open where the match is weak. Clone size is shown for a subset of rows, as once, few, many or a class of expanded clone.

-,-,TRBJ1-1,TRBV30,13,CAWSLTQIPEAFF,TGTGCCTGGAGCCTAACCCAGATTCCTGAAGCTTTCTTT
-,-,TRBJ2-7,TRBV6-1,13,CASSVTDSYEQYF,TGTGCCAGCAGTGTGACAGATTCCTACGAGCAGTACTTC
-,TRBD1,TRBJ1-2,TRBV28,14,CASSDQTGSYGYTF,TGTGCCAGCAGTGATCAGACAGGGTCCTATGGCTACACCTTC
-,TRBD1,TRBJ1-3,TRBV2,15,CASSKDRGPGNTIYF,TGTGCCAGCAGTAAGGACAGGGGACCTGGAAACACCATATATTTT
-,-,TRBJ2-7,TRBV6-5,15,CASSFGGKSSYEQYF,TGTGCCAGCAGTTTTGGCGGGAAAAGCTCCTACGAGCAGTACTTC
-,-,TRBJ2-1,TRBV15,15,CATSRDRSGPSEQFF,TGTGCCACCAGCAGAGATCGGAGTGGGCCAAGTGAGCAGTTCTTC
once,-,TRBJ2-5,TRBV10-2,14,CASSAQERWETQYF,TGCGCCAGCAGCGCCCAGGAGAGGTGGGAGACCCAGTACTTC
-,-,TRBJ2-1,TRBV18,15,CASSPRARSYNEQFF,TGTGCCAGCTCACCACGGGCTAGATCCTACAATGAGCAGTTCTTC
-,TRBD2,TRBJ2-2,TRBV7-3,20,CASSLMGLAGGPMATGELFF,TGTGCCAGCAGCTTAATGGGACTAGCGGGAGGGCCAATGGCCACCGGGGAGCTGTTTTTT
-,-,TRBJ2-1,TRBV5-1,16,CASSHRAQRGYNEQFF,TGCGCCAGCAGTCACAGGGCCCAGCGGGGATACAATGAGCAGTTCTTC
-,-,TRBJ2-5,TRBV4-1,12,CASSRTQETQYF,TGCGCCAGCAGCCGGACCCAAGAGACCCAGTACTTC
-,-,TRBJ1-4,TRBV5-5,17,CASSLAGLAATNEKLFF,TGTGCCAGCAGCTTGGCCGGATTGGCCGCAACTAATGAAAAACTGTTTTTT
once,TRBD1,TRBJ2-7,TRBV9,15,CASSVEGQGSYEQYF,TGTGCCAGCAGCGTAGAGGGACAGGGGTCCTACGAGCAGTACTTC
few,-,TRBJ2-1,TRBV5-1,15,CASSLGQNSYNEQFF,TGCGCCAGCAGCTTGGGACAGAACTCCTACAATGAGCAGTTCTTC
-,-,TRBJ1-3,TRBV30,13,CAWRILGGNTIYF,TGTGCCTGGAGGATCCTAGGAGGAAACACCATATATTTT
-,-,TRBJ1-1,TRBV4-1,12,CASSPPNTEAFF,TGCGCCAGCAGCCCTCCCAACACTGAAGCTTTCTTT
-,-,TRBJ1-2,TRBV11-2,15,CASSLALSGNYGYTF,TGTGCCAGCAGCTTAGCCCTCAGCGGAAACTATGGCTACACCTTC
-,-,TRBJ2-7,TRBV5-1,13,CASSWTVGYEQYF,TGCGCCAGCAGCTGGACGGTGGGCTACGAGCAGTACTTC
-,-,TRBJ2-1,TRBV6-4,13,CASMARGNSEQFF,TGTGCCAGCATGGCACGGGGTAATAGTGAGCAGTTCTTC
few,TRBD1,TRBJ1-1,TRBV7-3,16,CASSLGQGALNTEAFF,TGTGCCAGCAGCTTGGGCCAGGGGGCTTTGAACACTGAAGCTTTCTTT
-,-,TRBJ1-2,TRBV5-5,16,CASSLDRGTVNYGYTF,TGTGCCAGCAGCTTGGACAGAGGAACGGTTAACTATGGCTACACCTTC
-,-,TRBJ1-1,TRBV7-3,13,CASSLTWQGAAFF,TGTGCCAGCAGCTTAACGTGGCAGGGTGCAGCTTTCTTT
-,-,TRBJ2-4,TRBV18,18,CASSHLAERRSTKNIQYF,TGTGCCAGCTCCCATTTAGCGGAGAGGCGGTCGACCAAAAACATTCAGTACTTC
-,-,TRBJ1-2,TRBV5-5,14,CASNAARGHYGYTF,TGTGCCAGCAATGCCGCCAGGGGACACTATGGCTACACCTTC
-,-,TRBJ2-3,TRBV11-2,12,CASSFRQDTQYF,TGTGCCAGCAGCTTCCGGCAGGATACGCAGTATTTT
-,TRBD2,TRBJ2-7,TRBV7-9,16,CASSLWAGREIDEQYF,TGTGCCAGCAGCTTATGGGCGGGGAGGGAGATCGACGAGCAGTACTTC
-,TRBD1,TRBJ2-3,TRBV7-9,16,CASSPRTGRSTDTQYF,TGTGCCAGCAGCCCGAGGACAGGGAGAAGCACAGATACGCAGTATTTT
-,TRBD1,TRBJ1-2,TRBV29-1,14,CSVELQGAGYGYTF,TGCAGCGTTGAACTTCAGGGGGCGGGCTATGGCTACACCTTC
-,TRBD1,TRBJ2-7,TRBV6-5,13,CASSFGTAYEQYF,TGTGCCAGCAGTTTCGGGACAGCTTACGAGCAGTACTTC
-,TRBD1,TRBJ1-2,TRBV30,18,CAWKQTGGLRPSFYGYTF,TGTGCCTGGAAACAGACAGGGGGCTTAAGGCCCTCATTCTATGGCTACACCTTC
-,TRBD1,TRBJ1-2,TRBV10-3,14,CAISDDRGGYGYTF,TGTGCCATCAGTGACGACAGGGGGGGCTATGGCTACACCTTC
-,-,TRBJ1-1,TRBV9,13,CASSVNVNTEAFF,TGTGCCAGCAGCGTCAACGTGAACACTGAAGCTTTCTTT
-,-,TRBJ1-3,TRBV4-1,16,CASSLTDTASGNTIYF,TGCGCCAGCAGCCTCACGGACACTGCCTCTGGAAACACCATATATTTT
-,TRBD1,TRBJ1-2,TRBV7-9,14,CASSQDRGNYGYTF,TGTGCCAGCAGCCAGGACAGGGGTAACTATGGCTACACCTTC
-,-,TRBJ2-7,TRBV4-2,14,CASSQPDNPYEQYF,TGTGCCAGCAGCCAACCGGACAATCCCTACGAGCAGTACTTC